These T cell receptor beta chains were read from a single sample in a study of cytomegalovirus exposure and HLA in healthy donors. Here immunoSEQ multiplex PCR was the method, and the copy in TCRdb shows in-frame clones only, minus some. The sample has nearly 110,000 clones, roughly 82% seen once. What was sequenced was PBMCs. The receptor source for this set is a man over 45 in good health and CMV-seronegative. Each CDR3 is given with its conserved first and last residue. Fields, in order: D gene, J gene, V gene, CDR3 protein. The D gene is left open where the match is weak.

.	TRBJ1-1	TRBV7-2	CASSLESGVTEAFF
TRBD1	TRBJ1-2	TRBV5-6	CASSLFPGGGYTF
.	TRBJ2-7	TRBV7-2	CASSSAGRGRRGEQYF
.	TRBJ1-1	TRBV10-1	CASSGEVTEAFF
.	TRBJ1-2	TRBV6-1	CASSEMTVDYGYTF
.	TRBJ2-1	TRBV7-2	CASSFSQTYNEQFF
TRBD1	TRBJ2-1	TRBV6-4	CASSVWTGSNEQFF
.	TRBJ1-2	TRBV19	CASSNQLRAENYGYTF
.	TRBJ2-1	TRBV10-1	CASSESRGRGSYNEQFF
.	TRBJ1-1	TRBV19	CASSTPQGTNTEAFF
TRBD1	TRBJ2-2	TRBV7-7	CASSSGTGFGELFF
.	TRBJ2-2	TRBV4-1	CASSQDPGRFGELFF
.	TRBJ2-7	TRBV7-9	CASSWGGRGSSYEQYF
.	TRBJ1-6	TRBV6-5	CASSSGSRYYNSPLHF
TRBD1	TRBJ1-1	TRBV18	CASSPSSQGKAFF
.	TRBJ1-4	TRBV25-1	CASSGAGTSHEKLFF
.	TRBJ1-5	TRBV5-8	CASSLLPAGNQPQHF
.	TRBJ1-6	TRBV18	CASSPYRESYSPLHF
.	TRBJ2-2	TRBV7-9	CASTPRPGELFF